The 22 T cell receptor beta chains presented below share a single source sample, sequenced in a study of shared T cell receptors in the human thymus. Measured with immunoSEQ multiplex PCR; TCRdb has only the in-frame clones, and not every one. The profile shows 500,000 to 850,000 clones, 70% to 90% of them singletons. These same data were also listed under a study on human thymus T cells.

Specimen: thymocytes. The receptors originated from a boy under two years old with a congenital heart defect.

The chain carries TRBV4-3 and TRBJ2-3; TRBD1 aligns across 7 bases. The CDR3 contains 16 residues. The germline V gene has CDR1 LGHNA and CDR2 YSLEER. V was clipped by 0 bases and J by 0 bases; unmatched bases: 3. The CDR3 DNA is TGCGCCAGCAGCCAAGATGGGACAGAGAGCACAGATACGCAGTATTTT. Translation gives CASSQDGTESTDTQYF.

The chain has TRBV29-1 and TRBJ1-3, with 7 bases that match TRBD1. Trimming took 0 bases from V and 9 from J; bases not matched to a gene: 5. Germline V gene lookup returns CDR1 SQVTM and CDR2 ANQGSEA. There are 13 residues in the CDR3. Here the CDR3 DNA reads TGCAGCGTTGAAGATCGTACAGGGGTCACCATATATTTT. Its protein is CSVEDRTGVTIYF.

The rearrangement uses TRBV5-6 and TRBJ2-2, with D maybe TRBD2 (6 bases). Germline CDR1 is SGHDT and CDR2 is YYEEEE. The V and J ends lost 4 bases and 2 bases respectively, with 12 bases between them. There are 15 residues in the CDR3. The CDR3 spells CASSLRDFNTGELFF. CDR3 coding DNA: TGTGCCAGCAGCCTACGGGACTTTAACACCGGGGAGCTGTTTTTT.

The chain uses TRBV9 and TRBJ2-2; D gene ambiguous. Germline lookup yields CDR1 SGDLS and CDR2 YYNGEE. V was shortened by 6 bases and J by 0 bases, with 9 bases between the two germline ends. This CDR3 spans 14 amino acids. The CDR3 bases are TGTGCCAGCAAACGAGATCCGAACACCGGGGAGCTGTTTTTT. It encodes CASKRDPNTGELFF.

The rearrangement links TRBV4-3 to TRBJ1-5, with D perhaps TRBD1 (6 bases). This CDR3 has 18 amino acids. Germline CDR1 is LGHNA and CDR2 is YSLEER. V was trimmed by 0 bases and J by 9 bases, leaving 24 bases between them. In nucleotides, the CDR3 is TGCGCCAGCAGCCAAGATAAGGTCCACCGGCGGGGGCCAGGGCCCCAGCATTTT. Translation gives CASSQDKVHRRGPGPQHF.

The V call is TRBV12-5, the J call TRBJ2-1; 13 bases are shared with TRBD2. There are 15 residues in the CDR3. CDR1 and CDR2 from the germline V gene are LGHNT and FRNRAP. The trim removed 5 bases at V and 9 bases at J, leaving 7 bases unmatched. This CDR3 reads CASGPPGLAGCEQFF. The CDR3 DNA sequence: TGTGCTAGTGGTCCGCCGGGACTAGCGGGATGTGAGCAGTTCTTC.

The chain joins TRBV6-1 to TRBJ1-1; possibly TRBD1 for D (6 bases). Germline CDR1 is MNHNS and CDR2 is SASEGT. The V end was cut by 1 base, the J end by 1 base, with 19 bases between. The CDR3 loop spans 18 amino acids. The CDR3 bases are TGTGCCAGCAGTGAAGGGGCCCCCGCAGGGGCCGGGAACACTGAAGCTTTCTTT. Amino acid sequence: CASSEGAPAGAGNTEAFF.

In this sample, this clone turned up once. The chain has TRBV29-1 and TRBJ2-7; 9 bases agree with TRBD1. Looked up from germline, CDR1 is SQVTM and CDR2 is ANQGSEA. The CDR3 is 14 residues long. Trimming at V came to 6 bases and at J to 2 bases, leaving 8 bases not matched to a gene. The CDR3 DNA follows: TGCAGCGTAGAAACAGGGGGCAACACCTACGAGCAGTACTTC. Its translation: CSVETGGNTYEQYF.

This sequence joins TRBV2 and TRBJ2-5; TRBD2 matches 10 bases. The V segment lost 1 base and the J segment 0 bases; nucleotides outside the gene matches: 8. The CDR3 loop spans 18 amino acids. Germline CDR1 is SNHLY and CDR2 is FYNNEI. This chain's CDR3 is CASSEVTAGGPDQETQYF. The DNA of the CDR3 is TGTGCCAGCAGTGAAGTTACAGCGGGAGGGCCGGACCAAGAGACCCAGTACTTC.

This chain joins TRBV19 and TRBJ1-2; TRBD1 matches at 9 bases. V trimming: 7 bases; J trimming: 6 bases; junction bases outside the gene matches: 18. The CDR3 has 17 residues. Germline CDR1 LNHDA, CDR2 SQIVND (reference sequence). CDR3 region: CASNPGGNRGRRDGYTF. CDR3 nucleotides: TGTGCCAGTAACCCCGGGGGGAACAGGGGGCGCAGGGATGGCTACACCTTC.

The gene calls are TRBV4-2 and TRBJ2-7, with D possibly TRBD2 on 6 matching bases. The CDR3 is 16 residues long. The germline gives CDR1 LGHNA, CDR2 YNFKEQ. Trimming took 3 bases from V and 2 from J, leaving 17 bases between them. CDR3 bases: TGTGCCAGCAGCCAGCGGGACCGAAGTCCTACCTACGAGCAGTACTTC. Amino acid sequence: CASSQRDRSPTYEQYF.

The chain employs TRBV4-1 and TRBJ2-3; tentative D call: TRBD1 (6 bases). There are 16 residues in the CDR3. V lost 3 bases and J 2 bases, leaving 15 bases between the germline ends. Germline values: CDR1 MGHRA, CDR2 YSYEKL. In DNA form, the CDR3 reads TGCGCCAGCAGCCATTCCCCGGGACACATCACAGATACGCAGTATTTT. It specifies CASSHSPGHITDTQYF.

This rearrangement joins TRBV15 to TRBJ2-1; TRBD2 agrees at 7 bases. Germline V lookup: CDR1 LNHNV, CDR2 YYDKDF (reference sequence). This CDR3 has 16 amino acids. V lost 2 bases to trimming and J lost 4 bases; unmatched junction nucleotides: 8. The CDR3 DNA sequence: TGTGCCACCAGCAGACAACATGGGACTACTTACAATGAGCAGTTCTTC. It encodes CATSRQHGTTYNEQFF.

V and J are TRBV11-3 and TRBJ2-7; TRBD1 might be the D (6 bases). Trimming took off 6 bases at V and 1 base at J, with 22 bases between the two ends. There are 17 residues in the CDR3. Germline CDR1 is SGHNT and CDR2 is YENEEA. The CDR3 loop is CASSLASVNRESYEQYF. In DNA, the CDR3 is TGTGCCAGCAGTTTGGCTTCCGTCAACAGGGAATCCTACGAGCAGTACTTC.

This sequence joins TRBV5-4 and TRBJ2-5; possible D gene TRBD2, 7 bases. Germline-derived CDR1 and CDR2 are SGHNT and YYREEE (reference sequence). The CDR3 has 14 amino acids. With 2 bases removed from V and 5 bases from J, the gap between germline ends came to 13 bases. CDR3 sequence: CASSFWGGRETQYF. CDR3 bases: TGTGCCAGCAGCTTCTGGGGGGGCCGCGAGACCCAGTACTTC.

This chain uses TRBV28 with TRBJ1-2; D may be TRBD1 (5 bases). Trimming removed 2 bases from V and 6 bases from J, with 16 bases in between. The CDR3 has 15 amino acids. The germline V gene has CDR1 MDHEN and CDR2 SYDVKM. The CDR3 reads CASSLGVRVNDGYTF. CDR3 sequence (DNA): TGTGCCAGCAGTTTAGGGGTCAGGGTGAATGATGGCTACACCTTC.

V is TRBV6-6 and J is TRBJ1-5, with 10 positions matching TRBD1. The J segment lost 2 bases and the V segment lost 6 bases, leaving 4 bases of the junction unmatched. CDR1 is MNHNY, CDR2 SVGAGI, per germline (reference sequence). This CDR3 has 15 amino acids. The chain's CDR3 is CASSAGTGGNQPQHF. The CDR3 DNA is TGTGCCAGCAGCGCCGGGACAGGGGGCAATCAGCCCCAGCATTTT.

This clone was seen only a few times. The chain carries TRBV4-1 and TRBJ2-5; D gene uncertain. The CDR3 spans 14 residues. The V and J ends lost 1 base and 4 bases respectively, with 10 bases between them. The V gene's germline CDR1 is MGHRA and CDR2 YSYEKL. CDR3 region: CASSQAAARETQYF. The CDR3 nucleotides are TGCGCCAGCAGCCAAGCAGCAGCGAGAGAGACCCAGTACTTC.

The gene calls are TRBV2 and TRBJ1-2; D remains ambiguous. Trimming removed 6 bases from V and 0 bases from J, with 8 bases in between. This CDR3 region has 13 residues. Germline V gene data show CDR1 as SNHLY and CDR2 as FYNNEI. The CDR3, as DNA: TGTGCCAGCAGCAGCGGAGCTAACTATGGCTACACCTTC. Residues: CASSSGANYGYTF.

The chain joins TRBV9 to TRBJ2-2; weak D call: TRBD2 (5 bases). V shed 0 bases and J shed 0 bases, with 15 bases lying between them. Germline V CDR1 and CDR2: SGDLS, YYNGEE. The CDR3 is 18 residues long. CDR3 sequence (DNA): TGTGCCAGCAGCGTAGAACTAGGTCCCCTTTCGAACACCGGGGAGCTGTTTTTT. It yields the protein CASSVELGPLSNTGELFF.

The chain links TRBV28 to TRBJ1-5; the match to TRBD1 covers 11 bases. The trim removed 8 bases at V and 4 bases at J, leaving 10 bases unmatched. The CDR3 extends over 16 amino acids. Germline assignment: CDR1 MDHEN and CDR2 SYDVKM. The CDR3 loop is CASAGQGAYGNQPQHF. The CDR3 nucleotides read TGTGCCAGCGCTGGACAGGGGGCGTATGGAAATCAGCCCCAGCATTTT.

This sequence joins TRBV5-1 and TRBJ2-3; D unresolved. CDR3 length: 12 amino acids. Germline CDR1 SGHRS, CDR2 YFSETQ. V lost 3 bases and J lost 6, with 8 bases in between. The CDR3 nucleotides read TGCGCCAGCAGCTCCTATCCCGATACGCAGTATTTT. It yields the protein CASSSYPDTQYF.